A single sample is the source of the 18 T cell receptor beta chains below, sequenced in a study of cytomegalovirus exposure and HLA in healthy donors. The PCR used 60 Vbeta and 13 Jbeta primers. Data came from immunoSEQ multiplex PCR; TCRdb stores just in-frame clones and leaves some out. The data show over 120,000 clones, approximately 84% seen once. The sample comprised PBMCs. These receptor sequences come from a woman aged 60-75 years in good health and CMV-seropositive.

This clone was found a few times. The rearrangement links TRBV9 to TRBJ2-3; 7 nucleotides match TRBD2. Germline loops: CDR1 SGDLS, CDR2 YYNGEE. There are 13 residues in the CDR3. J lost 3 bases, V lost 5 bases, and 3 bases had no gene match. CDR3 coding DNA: TGTGCCAGCAGTGGGGGGGGGACAGATACGCAGTATTTT. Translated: CASSGGGTDTQYF.

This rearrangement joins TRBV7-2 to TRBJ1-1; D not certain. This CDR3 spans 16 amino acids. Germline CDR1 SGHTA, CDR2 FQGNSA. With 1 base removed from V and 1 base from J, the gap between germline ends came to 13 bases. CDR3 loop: CASSLGVGRTNTEAFF. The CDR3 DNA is TGTGCCAGCAGCTTAGGCGTGGGCAGAACGAACACTGAAGCTTTCTTT.

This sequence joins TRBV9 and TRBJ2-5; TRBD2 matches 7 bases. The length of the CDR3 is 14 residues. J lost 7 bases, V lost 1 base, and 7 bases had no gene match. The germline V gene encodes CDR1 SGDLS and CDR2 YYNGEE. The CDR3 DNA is TGTGCCAGCAGCGTACAGGCCTCGGGGGGGACCCAGTACTTC. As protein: CASSVQASGGTQYF.

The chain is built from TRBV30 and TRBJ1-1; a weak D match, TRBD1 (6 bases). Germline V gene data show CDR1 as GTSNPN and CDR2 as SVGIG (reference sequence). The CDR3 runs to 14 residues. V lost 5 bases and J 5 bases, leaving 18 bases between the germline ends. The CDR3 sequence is CAWGEQGTETEAFF. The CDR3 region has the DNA TGTGCCTGGGGGGAACAGGGTACGGAAACTGAAGCTTTCTTT.

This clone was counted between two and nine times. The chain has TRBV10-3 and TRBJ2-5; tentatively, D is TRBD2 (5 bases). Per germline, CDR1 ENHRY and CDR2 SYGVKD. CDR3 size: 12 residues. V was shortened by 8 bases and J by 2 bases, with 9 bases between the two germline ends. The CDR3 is CAISSGQETQYF. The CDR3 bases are TGTGCCATCTCAAGCGGTCAAGAGACCCAGTACTTC.

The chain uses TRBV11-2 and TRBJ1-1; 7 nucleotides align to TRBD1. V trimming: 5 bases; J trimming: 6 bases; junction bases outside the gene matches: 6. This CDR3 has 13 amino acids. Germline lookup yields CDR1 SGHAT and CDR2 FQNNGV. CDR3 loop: CASSQTGVPEAFF. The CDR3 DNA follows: TGTGCCAGCAGCCAAACAGGGGTCCCTGAAGCTTTCTTT.

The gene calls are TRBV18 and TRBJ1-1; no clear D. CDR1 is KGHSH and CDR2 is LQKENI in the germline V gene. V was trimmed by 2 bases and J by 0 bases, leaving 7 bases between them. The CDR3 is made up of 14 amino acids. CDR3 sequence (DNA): TGTGCCAGCTCACCAACTGTTATGAACACTGAAGCTTTCTTT. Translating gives CASSPTVMNTEAFF.

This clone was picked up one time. In DNA, the CDR3 is TGTGCCAGCAGCTTAGAGGGGGCGGAGACTTGGTCCTACGAGCAGTACTTC. Protein product: CASSLEGAETWSYEQYF. The chain employs TRBV7-9 and TRBJ2-7; 7 bases line up with TRBD1. Germline trimming cut 1 base from V and 1 base from J; bases unmatched to any gene: 10. CDR3 length: 17 amino acids. Germline V CDR1 and CDR2: SEHNR, FQNEAQ (reference sequence).

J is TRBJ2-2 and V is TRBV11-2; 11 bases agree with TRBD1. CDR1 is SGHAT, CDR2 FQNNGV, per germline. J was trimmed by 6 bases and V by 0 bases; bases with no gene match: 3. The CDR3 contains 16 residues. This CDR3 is CASSLDLGQGAGELFF. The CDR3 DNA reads TGTGCCAGCAGCTTAGATCTGGGACAGGGGGCCGGGGAGCTGTTTTTT.

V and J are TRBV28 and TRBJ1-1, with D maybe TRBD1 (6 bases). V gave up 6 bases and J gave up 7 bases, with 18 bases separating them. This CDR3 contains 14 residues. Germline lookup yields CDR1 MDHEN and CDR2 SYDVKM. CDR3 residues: CASRAPAGAVEAFF. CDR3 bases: TGTGCCAGCAGGGCTCCCGCAGGGGCAGTTGAAGCTTTCTTT.

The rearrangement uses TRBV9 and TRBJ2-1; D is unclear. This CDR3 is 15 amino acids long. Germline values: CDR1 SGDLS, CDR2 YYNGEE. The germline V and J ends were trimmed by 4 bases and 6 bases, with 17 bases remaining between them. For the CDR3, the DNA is TGTGCCAGCAGCCAACCTGTCGTCGGTGTCAATGAGCAGTTCTTC. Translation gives CASSQPVVGVNEQFF.

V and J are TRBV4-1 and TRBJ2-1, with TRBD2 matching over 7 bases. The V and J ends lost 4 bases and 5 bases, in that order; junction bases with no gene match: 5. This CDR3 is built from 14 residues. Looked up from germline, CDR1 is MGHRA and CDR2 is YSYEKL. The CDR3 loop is CASSPRAGNNEQFF. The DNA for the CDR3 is TGCGCCAGCAGCCCAAGAGCGGGGAACAATGAGCAGTTCTTC.

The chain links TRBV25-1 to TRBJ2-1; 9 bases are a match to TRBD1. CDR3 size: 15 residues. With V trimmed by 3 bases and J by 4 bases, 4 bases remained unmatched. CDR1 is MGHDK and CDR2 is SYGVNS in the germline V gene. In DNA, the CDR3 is TGTGCCAGCAGTGATTCAGGACAGGGGTACAATGAGCAGTTCTTC. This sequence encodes CASSDSGQGYNEQFF.

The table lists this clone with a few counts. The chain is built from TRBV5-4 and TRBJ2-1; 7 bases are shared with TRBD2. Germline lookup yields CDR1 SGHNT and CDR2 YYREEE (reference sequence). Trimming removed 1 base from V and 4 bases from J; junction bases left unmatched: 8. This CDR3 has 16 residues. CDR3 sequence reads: CASSLWRAGFYNEQFF. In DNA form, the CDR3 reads TGTGCCAGCAGCTTGTGGCGAGCGGGGTTTTACAATGAGCAGTTCTTC.

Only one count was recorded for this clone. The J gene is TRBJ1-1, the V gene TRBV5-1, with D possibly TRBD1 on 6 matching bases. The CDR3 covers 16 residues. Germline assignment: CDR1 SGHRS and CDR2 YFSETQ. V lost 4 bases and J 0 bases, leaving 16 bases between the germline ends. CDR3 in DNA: TGCGCCAGCAGCGTGACAGGCGGGTCGGTGAACACTGAAGCTTTCTTT. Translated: CASSVTGGSVNTEAFF. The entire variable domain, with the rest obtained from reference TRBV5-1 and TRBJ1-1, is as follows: KAGVTQTPRYLIKTRGQQVTLSCSPISGHRSVSWYQQTPGQGLQFLFEYFSETQRNKGNFPGRFSGRQFSNSRSEMNVSTLELGDSALYLCASSVTGGSVNTEAFFGQGTRLTVV.

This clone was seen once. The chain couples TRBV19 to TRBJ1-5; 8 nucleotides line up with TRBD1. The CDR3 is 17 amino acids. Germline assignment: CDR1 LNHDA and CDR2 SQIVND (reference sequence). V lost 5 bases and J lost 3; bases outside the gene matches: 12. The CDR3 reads CASSGIGQGLFNQPQHF. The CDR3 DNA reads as TGTGCCAGTAGTGGGATAGGACAGGGCCTATTCAATCAGCCCCAGCATTTT.

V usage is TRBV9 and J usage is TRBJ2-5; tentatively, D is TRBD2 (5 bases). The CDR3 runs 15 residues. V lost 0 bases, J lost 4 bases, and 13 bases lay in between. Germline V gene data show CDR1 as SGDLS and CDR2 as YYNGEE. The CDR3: CASSVGGLEGETQYF. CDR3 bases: TGTGCCAGCAGCGTAGGAGGTTTAGAGGGAGAGACCCAGTACTTC.

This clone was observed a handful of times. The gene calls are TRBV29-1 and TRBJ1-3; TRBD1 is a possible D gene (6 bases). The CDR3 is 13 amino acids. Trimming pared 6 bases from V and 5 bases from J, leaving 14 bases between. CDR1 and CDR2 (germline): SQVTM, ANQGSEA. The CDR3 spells CSVAETGRNTIYF. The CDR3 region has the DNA TGCAGCGTAGCAGAGACAGGTAGAAACACCATATATTTT.